Shown below are 20 T cell receptor beta chains from a single sample sequenced in a study of T cell responses to AZD1222 COVID-19 vaccine. Profiled with immunoSEQ multiplex PCR; TCRdb holds only in-frame clones, not every one. This table holds some 96,000 clones, around 90% found once. The material was peripheral blood, obtained on day 0 of AZD1222 vaccination. The receptor set was obtained from an adult in good health.

The chain couples TRBV18 to TRBJ2-1, with 11 bases that match TRBD2. The germline V gene has CDR1 KGHSH and CDR2 LQKENI. Losses at the gene ends were 3 bases for V and 0 bases for J; bases not matched to a gene: 4. CDR3 size: 17 residues. The CDR3 DNA reads as TGTGCCAGCTCACCCGCTAGCGGGAGGTCCTCCTACAATGAGCAGTTCTTC. Translation: CASSPASGRSSYNEQFF. Full variable domain (rest looked up from reference TRBV18 and TRBJ2-1): NAGVMQNPRHLVRRRGQEARLRCSPMKGHSHVYWYRQLPEEGLKFMVYLQKENIIDESGMPKERFSAEFPKEGPSILRIQQVVRGDSAAYFCASSPASGRSSYNEQFFGPGTRLTVL.

The V gene is TRBV6-5, the J gene TRBJ1-6; maybe TRBD1 (6 bases). The CDR3 consists of 13 residues. V gave up 7 bases and J gave up 9 bases, with 13 bases separating them. Germline V gene lookup returns CDR1 MNHEY and CDR2 SVGAGI. CDR3 bases: TGTGCCAGCACTCGACAGGAGGGTTCACCCCTCCACTTT. This translates into CASTRQEGSPLHF.

This clone was counted only a few times. The chain couples TRBV3-1 (or the pseudogene TRBV3-2) to TRBJ2-7; D is undetermined. This CDR3 region has 9 residues. CDR1 LGHDT and CDR2 YNNKEL come from the germline V gene (reference sequence). Trimming cost V 9 bases and J 5 bases, with 5 bases left between them. In DNA form, the CDR3 reads TGTGCCAGGACTCACGAGCAGTACTTC. Amino acid sequence: CARTHEQYF.

V and J are TRBV29-1 and TRBJ2-7; D possibly corresponds to TRBD2 (5 bases). The CDR3 has 12 residues. Trimming took off 1 base at V and 3 bases at J, with 7 bases between the two ends. In germline, CDR1 is SQVTM, CDR2 ANQGSEA. CDR3 region: CSVEGRGYEQYF. The CDR3 DNA sequence: TGCAGCGTTGAAGGCCGGGGCTACGAGCAGTACTTC.

The V call is TRBV27, the J call TRBJ2-5, with TRBD1 identical over 7 bases. Trimming at V came to 6 bases and at J to 2 bases, leaving 9 bases not matched to a gene. Germline loops: CDR1 MNHEY, CDR2 SMNVEV (reference sequence). There are 15 residues in the CDR3. CDR3 DNA sequence: TGTGCCAGCAGCCCCTCCTACAGGGGACAAGAGACCCAGTACTTC. Protein product: CASSPSYRGQETQYF.

The sample holds one count of this clone. Distinct nucleotide sequences in the sample also encode this CDR3. The J gene is TRBJ2-1, the V gene TRBV6-5; D remains unclear. With 0 bases removed from V and 6 bases from J, the gap between germline ends came to 3 bases. The CDR3 extends over 12 amino acids. The germline CDR1 and CDR2 sequences are MNHEY and SVGAGI. The CDR3 region has the DNA TGTGCCAGCAGTTACTCCGGCAATGAGCAGTTCTTC. Its protein is CASSYSGNEQFF.

The chain uses TRBV9 and TRBJ2-1, with D possibly matching TRBD2 (5 bases). Germline V gene lookup returns CDR1 SGDLS and CDR2 YYNGEE. V was pared by 0 bases and J by 5 bases, with 12 bases between. This CDR3 region has 15 residues. The CDR3 sequence is CASSVDGRPNNEQFF. Here the CDR3 DNA reads TGTGCCAGCAGCGTAGATGGGAGACCTAACAATGAGCAGTTCTTC.

This chain joins TRBV7-2 and TRBJ1-2, with D maybe TRBD1 (6 bases). The CDR3 contains 17 residues. In germline, CDR1 is SGHTA, CDR2 FQGNSA. V gave up 5 bases and J gave up 4 bases, with 23 bases separating them. The CDR3 protein is CASSARRGSKLGYGYTF. For the CDR3, the DNA is TGTGCCAGCAGCGCTCGAAGGGGGTCAAAGCTCGGCTATGGCTACACCTTC.

The V gene is TRBV15, the J gene TRBJ2-7, with TRBD1 matching over 8 bases. The CDR3 loop spans 15 amino acids. V shed 1 base and J 6 bases; nucleotides not matched to a gene: 8. CDR1 is LNHNV and CDR2 is YYDKDF in the germline V gene (reference sequence). The CDR3 reads CATSRAGTGPTEQYF. In DNA, the CDR3 is TGTGCCACCAGCAGAGCCGGGACAGGACCAACCGAGCAGTACTTC.

V is TRBV4-3 and J is TRBJ2-3, with 7 bases matching TRBD2. V dropped 0 bases and J dropped 6; count of bases not matched to a gene: 9. Germline CDR1 LGHNA, CDR2 YSLEER. CDR3 length: 16 amino acids. This CDR3 is CASSQDRGLAADTQYF. CDR3 in DNA: TGCGCCAGCAGCCAAGACCGCGGCCTAGCGGCGGATACGCAGTATTTT.

V usage is TRBV24-1 and J usage is TRBJ2-1; D is perhaps TRBD1 or TRBD2 (6 bases each). From germline, CDR1 is KGHDR and CDR2 SFDVKD. The length of the CDR3 is 16 residues. V gave up 3 bases and J gave up 3 bases, with 14 bases separating them. CDR3 sequence: CATSDQQGGGYNEQFF. CDR3 nucleotide sequence: TGTGCCACCAGTGATCAACAGGGAGGAGGCTACAATGAGCAGTTCTTC.

The table lists this clone with a few counts. The CDR3 DNA is TGTGCCAGCAGCTTACGAAACAGGGAAAAGAGCTCTGGAAACACCATATATTTT. Translated, it gives CASSLRNREKSSGNTIYF. The rearrangement uses TRBV7-9 and TRBJ1-3; the D gene is possibly TRBD1 (6 bases). The CDR3 spans 18 residues. V was trimmed by 2 bases and J by 0 bases, leaving 17 bases between them. The germline V gene has CDR1 SEHNR and CDR2 FQNEAQ (reference sequence).

The chain joins TRBV11-2 to TRBJ2-7, with 16 bases fitting TRBD2. This CDR3 is built from 16 residues. CDR1 is SGHAT, CDR2 FQNNGV, per germline. J was trimmed by 8 bases and V by 7 bases; bases with no gene match: 11. The chain's CDR3 is CASTPPGTSGRAQQYF. The CDR3 DNA reads as TGTGCCAGCACACCACCCGGGACTAGCGGGAGGGCCCAGCAGTACTTC.

The J gene is TRBJ2-5, the V gene TRBV2, with D unresolved. The CDR3 spans 12 residues. The germline gives CDR1 SNHLY, CDR2 FYNNEI. V was cut by 4 bases and J by 0 bases, with 3 bases left in between. The CDR3: CASSGYQETQYF. The CDR3 DNA follows: TGTGCCAGCAGTGGGTACCAAGAGACCCAGTACTTC. The variable domain in full, with the rest retrieved from reference TRBV2 and TRBJ2-5, is EPEVTQTPSHQVTQMGQEVILRCVPISNHLYFYWYRQILGQKVEFLVSFYNNEISEKSEIFDDQFSVERPDGSNFTLKIRSTKLEDSAMYFCASSGYQETQYFGPGTRLLVL.

The genes are TRBV7-9 and TRBJ1-4; D call uncertain. Looked up from germline, CDR1 is SEHNR and CDR2 is FQNEAQ (reference sequence). V gave up 4 bases and J gave up 7 bases, with 16 bases separating them. This CDR3 is built from 15 residues. The CDR3 coding sequence is TGTGCCAGCAGCTCCCCCGTGGAGGGCGGTGAAAAACTGTTTTTT. As protein: CASSSPVEGGEKLFF. The full variable domain, with the rest looked up from reference TRBV7-9 and TRBJ1-4, is DTGVSQNPRHKITKRGQNVTFRCDPISEHNRLYWYRQTLGQGPEFLTYFQNEAQLEKSRLLSDRFSAERPKGSFSTLEIQRTEQGDSAMYLCASSSPVEGGEKLFFGSGTQLSVL.

Here the CDR3 DNA reads TGCAGCGTTAAAGTAGGGGGCGCTGGCGGGGAGCTGTTTTTT. Protein product: CSVKVGGAGGELFF. The chain is built from TRBV29-1 and TRBJ2-2, with 7 nucleotides matching TRBD1. Germline CDR1 and CDR2: SQVTM and ANQGSEA. This CDR3 spans 14 amino acids. The V and J ends lost 5 bases and 7 bases, in that order; junction bases with no gene match: 10.

J is TRBJ1-4 and V is TRBV3-1 (or the pseudogene TRBV3-2); TRBD1 might be the D (5 bases). V was cut by 1 base and J by 4 bases, with 16 bases left in between. The germline gives CDR1 LGHDT, CDR2 YNNKEL (reference sequence). This CDR3 region has 17 residues. CDR3 in DNA: TGTGCCAGCAGCCAAGCGGAAGTGGGGCAGTTTAATGAAAAACTGTTTTTT. Residues: CASSQAEVGQFNEKLFF.

This clone was detected once. The chain carries TRBV11-1 and TRBJ1-3; D remains ambiguous. Germline loops: CDR1 SGHAT, CDR2 FQDESV (reference sequence). The ends were cut back, 2 bases at V and 1 base at J, with 6 bases in the middle. The CDR3 is 14 amino acids. CDR3 region: CASSLQTSGNTIYF. CDR3 sequence (DNA): TGTGCCAGCAGCTTACAGACATCTGGAAACACCATATATTTT.

A few counts support this clone. The J gene is TRBJ1-2, the V gene TRBV7-3, with D tentatively TRBD1 (6 bases). CDR3 size: 16 residues. CDR1 is SGHTA and CDR2 is FQGTGA in the germline V gene. Trimming shortened V by 4 bases and J by 5 bases, and 20 bases separated the two germline ends. The CDR3 region has the DNA TGTGCCAGCAGCTCCCGGAGGAGAGGGCAGGGGTATGGCTACACCTTC. It translates to CASSSRRRGQGYGYTF.

J is TRBJ2-3 and V is TRBV24-1; D unresolved. This CDR3 contains 15 residues. Germline lookup yields CDR1 KGHDR and CDR2 SFDVKD. Trimming took off 0 bases at V and 6 bases at J, with 12 bases between the two ends. CDR3 protein: CATSDLGLEADTQYF. CDR3 bases: TGTGCCACCAGTGATTTGGGGTTAGAGGCCGATACGCAGTATTTT.